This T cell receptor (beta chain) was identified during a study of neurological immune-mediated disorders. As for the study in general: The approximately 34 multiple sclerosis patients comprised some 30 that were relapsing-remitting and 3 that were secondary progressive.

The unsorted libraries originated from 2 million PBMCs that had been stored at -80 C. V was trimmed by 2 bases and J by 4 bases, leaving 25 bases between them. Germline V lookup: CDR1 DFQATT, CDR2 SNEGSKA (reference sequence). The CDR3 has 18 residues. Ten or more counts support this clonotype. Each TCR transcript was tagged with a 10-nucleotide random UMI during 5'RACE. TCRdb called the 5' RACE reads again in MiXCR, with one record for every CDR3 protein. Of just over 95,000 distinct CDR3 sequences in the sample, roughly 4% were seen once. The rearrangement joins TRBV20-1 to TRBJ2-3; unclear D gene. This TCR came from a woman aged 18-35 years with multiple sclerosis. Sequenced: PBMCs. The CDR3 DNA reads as TGCAGTGCTAGATATACCCTGGGCGCGACCGGGCACGCAGATACGCAGTATTTT. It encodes CSARYTLGATGHADTQYF.